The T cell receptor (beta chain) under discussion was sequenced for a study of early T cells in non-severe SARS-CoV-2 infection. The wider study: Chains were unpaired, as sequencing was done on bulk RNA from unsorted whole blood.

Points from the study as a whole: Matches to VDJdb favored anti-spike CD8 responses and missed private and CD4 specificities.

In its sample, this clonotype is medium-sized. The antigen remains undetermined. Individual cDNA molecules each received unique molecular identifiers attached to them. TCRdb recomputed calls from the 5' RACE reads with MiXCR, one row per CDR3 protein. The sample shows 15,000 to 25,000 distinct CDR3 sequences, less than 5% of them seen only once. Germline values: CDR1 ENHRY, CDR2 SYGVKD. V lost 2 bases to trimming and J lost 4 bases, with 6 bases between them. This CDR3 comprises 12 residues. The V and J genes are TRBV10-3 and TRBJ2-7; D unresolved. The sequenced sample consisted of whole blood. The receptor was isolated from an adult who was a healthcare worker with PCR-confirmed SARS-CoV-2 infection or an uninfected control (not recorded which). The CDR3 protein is CAISEGGYEQYF. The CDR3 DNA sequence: TGTGCCATCAGTGAGGGCGGATACGAGCAGTACTTC.